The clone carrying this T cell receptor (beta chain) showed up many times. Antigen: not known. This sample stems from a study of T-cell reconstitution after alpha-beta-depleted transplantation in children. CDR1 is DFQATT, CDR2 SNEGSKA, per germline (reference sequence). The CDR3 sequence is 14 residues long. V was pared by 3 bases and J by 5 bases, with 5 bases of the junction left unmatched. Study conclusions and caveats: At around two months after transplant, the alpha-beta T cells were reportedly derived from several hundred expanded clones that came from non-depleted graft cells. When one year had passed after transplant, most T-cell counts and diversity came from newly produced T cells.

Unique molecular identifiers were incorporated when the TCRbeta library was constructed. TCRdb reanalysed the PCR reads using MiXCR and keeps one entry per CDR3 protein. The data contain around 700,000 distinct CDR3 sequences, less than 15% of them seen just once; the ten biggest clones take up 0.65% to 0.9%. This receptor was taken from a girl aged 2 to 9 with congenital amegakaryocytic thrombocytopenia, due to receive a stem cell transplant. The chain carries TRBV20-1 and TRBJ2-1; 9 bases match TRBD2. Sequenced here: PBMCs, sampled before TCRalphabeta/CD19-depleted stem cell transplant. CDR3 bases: TGCAGTGCTAGCAATCTAGCGGGAAACAATGAGCAGTTCTTC. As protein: CSASNLAGNNEQFF.